This T cell receptor beta chain was found in a study of blood T cell repertoires in COVID-19. This clone appeared once. CDR3 length: 15 residues. Germline CDR1 SQVTM, CDR2 ANQGSEA. V gave up 4 bases and J gave up 0 bases, with 13 bases separating them. As handled by the study authors: By means of reference gene primer amplification, nucleated cell counts were estimated. Method: immunoSEQ multiplex PCR; TCRdb's copy keeps in-frame clones and lacks some. D and trimming come from the DNA, and the V and J calls and clone size come from that table. The sample has 120,000 or so clones; roughly nine tenths are singletons.

The specimen was peripheral blood. This TCR was recovered from a human donor in a cohort sampled during active COVID-19. The chain employs TRBV29-1 and TRBJ1-3; D gene ambiguous. CDR3 protein: CSVGGEKGSGNTIYF. The CDR3 DNA is TGCAGCGTTGGTGGGGAGAAGGGCTCTGGAAACACCATATATTTT.